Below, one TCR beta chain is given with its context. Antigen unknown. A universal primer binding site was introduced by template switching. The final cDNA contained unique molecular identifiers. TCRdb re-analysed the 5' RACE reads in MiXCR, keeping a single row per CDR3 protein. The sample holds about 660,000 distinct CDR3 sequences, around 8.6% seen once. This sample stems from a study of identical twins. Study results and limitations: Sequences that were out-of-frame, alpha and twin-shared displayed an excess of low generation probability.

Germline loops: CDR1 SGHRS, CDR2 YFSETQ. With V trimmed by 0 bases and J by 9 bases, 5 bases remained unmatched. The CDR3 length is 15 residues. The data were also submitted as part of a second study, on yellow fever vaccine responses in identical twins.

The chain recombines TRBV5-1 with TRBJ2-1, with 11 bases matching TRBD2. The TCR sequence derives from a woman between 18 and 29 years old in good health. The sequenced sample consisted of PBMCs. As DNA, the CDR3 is TGCGCCAGCAGCTTGGACGGGACTAGCGGAGGTGAGCAGTTCTTC. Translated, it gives CASSLDGTSGGEQFF.